One and the same sample provided the 20 T cell receptor beta chains below, sequenced in a study of response to subunit inactivated influenza vaccine. TCRdb passed the RT-PCR reads through MiXCR, listing each CDR3 protein once. The sample yields a few hundred thousand distinct CDR3 sequences, 21% seen once. Specimen: PBMCs from blood, collected about 19 months after vaccination. The receptor source for this set is a man aged 45 to 75 who received an inactivated influenza vaccine.

This rearrangement joins TRBV4-2 to TRBJ1-1; no reliable D call. CDR1 and CDR2 from the germline V gene are LGHNA and YNFKEQ. The CDR3 covers 15 residues. The V gene lost 0 bases and the J gene lost 5 bases, with 13 bases spanning the gap. The CDR3 loop is CASSQDHDPATEAFF. The CDR3 DNA sequence: TGTGCCAGCAGCCAAGATCATGACCCCGCAACTGAAGCTTTCTTT.

The chain employs TRBV12-3 or TRBV12-4 and TRBJ2-5, with 9 bases fitting TRBD2. The V gene end was trimmed by 5 bases and the J gene end by 5 bases; junction bases not matched to a gene: 9. The CDR3 is 15 amino acids. The CDR3 is CASSRWREGLETQYF. As DNA, the CDR3 is TGTGCCAGCAGTCGCTGGCGGGAGGGCCTTGAGACCCAGTACTTC.

This clonotype appeared once. The chain combines TRBV3-1 with TRBJ2-7; D might be TRBD2 (5 bases). CDR3 length: 14 amino acids. Trimming took off 4 bases at V and 0 bases at J, with 10 bases between the two ends. Germline loops: CDR1 LGHDT, CDR2 YNNKEL (reference sequence). The CDR3 DNA reads as TGTGCCAGCAGCCCCACTAGTTTCTCCTACGAGCAGTACTTC. Its translation is CASSPTSFSYEQYF.

The gene calls are TRBV20-1 and TRBJ2-3; 9 positions agree with TRBD2. Looked up from germline, CDR1 is DFQATT and CDR2 is SNEGSKA (reference sequence). This CDR3 spans 13 amino acids. J was trimmed by 2 bases and V by 6 bases; bases with no gene match: 3. CDR3 sequence (DNA): TGCAGTGCCCCGGGACTAGCCACAGATACGCAGTATTTT. Translating it yields CSAPGLATDTQYF.

The rearrangement links TRBV4-3 to TRBJ2-1, with D perhaps matching TRBD2 (5 bases). V gave up 1 base and J gave up 3 bases, with 10 bases separating them. CDR3 length: 15 amino acids. Germline V gene data show CDR1 as LGHNA and CDR2 as YSLEER. CDR3 in DNA: TGCGCCAGCAGCCAAGTGGGCGGAGGCTACAATGAGCAGTTCTTC. Translation gives CASSQVGGGYNEQFF.

The table lists this clonotype with a few counts. The chain combines TRBV25-1 with TRBJ1-5; the D is unclear. CDR3 length: 12 residues. Germline V lookup: CDR1 MGHDK, CDR2 SYGVNS. V was cut by 6 bases and J by 11 bases, with 14 bases left in between. CDR3 sequence reads: CASRSFTLAQHF. In DNA form, the CDR3 reads TGTGCCAGCAGAAGCTTTACTTTGGCCCAGCATTTT. The whole variable domain, remainder taken from reference TRBV25-1 and TRBJ1-5, is EADIYQTPRYLVIGTGKKITLECSQTMGHDKMYWYQQDPGMELHLIHYSYGVNSTEKGDLSSESTVSRIRTEHFPLTLESARPSHTSQYLCASRSFTLAQHFGDGTRLSIL.

V usage is TRBV12-3 or TRBV12-4 and J usage is TRBJ1-2; D uncertain. The CDR3 covers 13 residues. V lost 4 bases and J 8 bases, leaving 14 bases between the germline ends. CDR3 protein: CASSSTRVGGYTF. DNA for the CDR3: TGTGCCAGCAGTTCGACACGCGTAGGGGGCTACACCTTC.

This chain connects TRBV11-1 to TRBJ2-7; 7 bases agree with TRBD1. This CDR3 has 19 residues. Germline trimming cut 1 base from V and 2 bases from J; bases unmatched to any gene: 17. Per the germline V gene, CDR1 is SGHAT and CDR2 is FQDESV (reference sequence). Here the CDR3 reads CASSLVTGRGTAFPYEQYF. The CDR3 region has the DNA TGTGCCAGCAGCTTAGTCACTGGTAGGGGGACAGCGTTCCCCTACGAGCAGTACTTC.

There are a few counts of this clonotype. The rearrangement joins TRBV4-2 to TRBJ2-2; the D is unclear. V was shortened by 0 bases and J by 0 bases, with 11 bases between the two germline ends. Germline CDR1 is LGHNA and CDR2 is YNFKEQ. CDR3 length: 17 amino acids. This CDR3 reads CASSQELRRTNTGELFF. The CDR3 nucleotides read TGTGCCAGCAGCCAAGAATTACGGCGTACGAACACCGGGGAGCTGTTTTTT.

This clonotype was counted a few times. The rearrangement joins TRBV11-2 to TRBJ2-5, with 8 bases identical to TRBD2. J gave up 5 bases and V 4 bases, and 6 bases lay outside the gene matches. This CDR3 has 14 amino acids. Looked up from germline, CDR1 is SGHAT and CDR2 is FQNNGV. The CDR3 loop reads CASSYRGGQETQYF. The CDR3 region has the DNA TGTGCCAGCAGCTACCGGGGGGGCCAGGAGACCCAGTACTTC.

In this sample, this clonotype turned up a few times. CDR3 bases: TGCGCCAGCAGCCAAGAGGCGGGGAGGAACACCGGGGAGCTGTTTTTT. Protein product: CASSQEAGRNTGELFF. The chain combines TRBV4-3 with TRBJ2-2; D might be TRBD2 (6 bases). The CDR3 consists of 16 residues. Germline-derived CDR1 and CDR2 are LGHNA and YSLEER. V dropped 0 bases and J dropped 1 base, with 9 bases sitting between them.

The V gene is TRBV20-1, the J gene TRBJ2-2; D is ambiguous. Trimming shortened V by 0 bases and J by 7 bases, and 9 bases separated the two germline ends. Germline values: CDR1 DFQATT, CDR2 SNEGSKA (reference sequence). This CDR3 region has 13 residues. This chain's CDR3 is CSARETAYGELFF. The DNA of the CDR3 is TGCAGTGCTAGAGAAACAGCATACGGGGAGCTGTTTTTT.

V and J are TRBV2 and TRBJ2-2, with 8 bases lining up with TRBD2. V gave up 4 bases and J gave up 6 bases; unmatched junction bases: 7. The CDR3 totals 15 residues. Looked up from germline, CDR1 is SNHLY and CDR2 is FYNNEI. CDR3: CASSARGGLAGELFF. In nucleotides, the CDR3 is TGTGCCAGCAGTGCCCGCGGGGGGTTAGCCGGGGAGCTGTTTTTT.

This clonotype has a handful of counts. V and J are TRBV4-2 and TRBJ1-5; 8 bases align to TRBD1. After removal of 1 base from V and 1 base from J, the junction contained 6 bases not matched to a gene. In germline, CDR1 is LGHNA, CDR2 YNFKEQ. The CDR3 is made up of 17 amino acids. CDR3 nucleotide sequence: TGTGCCAGCAGCCAAGTTGGTCGGGACAGGAGCAATCAGCCCCAGCATTTT. Translated: CASSQVGRDRSNQPQHF.

This clonotype was observed once. V and J are TRBV19 and TRBJ2-3; D not certain. Germline CDR1 is LNHDA and CDR2 is SQIVND (reference sequence). This CDR3 is 13 amino acids long. With 6 bases removed from V and 2 bases from J, the gap between germline ends came to 9 bases. For the CDR3, the DNA is TGTGCCAGTAGGTGGGCCACCACAGATACGCAGTATTTT. This sequence encodes CASRWATTDTQYF. Full variable domain (outside the CDR3, taken from reference TRBV19 and TRBJ2-3): DGGITQSPKYLFRKEGQNVTLSCEQNLNHDAMYWYRQDPGQGLRLIYYSQIVNDFQKGDIAEGYSVSREKKESFPLTVTSAQKNPTAFYLCASRWATTDTQYFGPGTRLTVL.

This clonotype was seen ten or more times. The chain combines TRBV27 with TRBJ2-1; TRBD2 matches at 8 bases. CDR1 and CDR2 from the germline V gene are MNHEY and SMNVEV (reference sequence). The V gene end was trimmed by 1 base and the J gene end by 3 bases; junction bases not matched to a gene: 8. This CDR3 region has 17 residues. The CDR3 loop is CASSLFRGGPLYNEQFF. The CDR3 DNA follows: TGTGCCAGCAGTTTATTTCGGGGGGGGCCTCTCTACAATGAGCAGTTCTTC.

The rearrangement uses TRBV20-1 and TRBJ2-2; TRBD2 agrees at 7 bases. Germline V lookup: CDR1 DFQATT, CDR2 SNEGSKA (reference sequence). With V trimmed by 0 bases and J by 6 bases, 4 bases remained unmatched. The CDR3 contains 14 residues. CDR3 region: CSARDQGGSGELFF. The CDR3 DNA sequence: TGCAGTGCTAGAGATCAGGGAGGGTCCGGGGAGCTGTTTTTT.

This clonotype was seen just once. The V gene is TRBV20-1, the J gene TRBJ2-7; D may match TRBD1 or TRBD2 (5 bases each). V was pared by 1 base and J by 3 bases, with 13 bases between. CDR3 length equals 14 residues. Germline V lookup: CDR1 DFQATT, CDR2 SNEGSKA (reference sequence). The CDR3 nucleotides read TGCAGTGCTAGAGTCGGGGCTAGCTACTACGAGCAGTACTTC. It yields the protein CSARVGASYYEQYF.

The sample holds many counts of this clonotype. This chain uses TRBV6-1 with TRBJ1-5; D is possibly TRBD1 (5 bases). Trimming pared 8 bases from V and 0 bases from J, leaving 11 bases between. This CDR3 has 14 amino acids. The germline CDR1 and CDR2 sequences are MNHNS and SASEGT. CDR3 nucleotide sequence: TGTGCCAGCCAAAATAGGGGTAGCAATCAGCCCCAGCATTTT. This sequence encodes CASQNRGSNQPQHF.

The table lists this clonotype with many counts. The rearrangement links TRBV2 to TRBJ1-1; D might be TRBD1 (5 bases). Germline CDR1 and CDR2: SNHLY and FYNNEI. V was shortened by 7 bases and J by 8 bases, with 11 bases between the two germline ends. The CDR3 length is 11 residues. CDR3 DNA: TGTGCCAGCACGCAGGGTGGGGAAGCTTTCTTT. Its translation is CASTQGGEAFF.